This T cell receptor (beta chain) is from a study of blood T cell repertoires in COVID-19. Study information: Sample material is recorded as cDNA or gDNA derived from T cells, B-cell-depleted T cells, or PBMCs.

This clone was detected a few times. Germline V gene lookup returns CDR1 SNHLY and CDR2 FYNNEI. Trimming took off 3 bases at V and 5 bases at J, with 10 bases between the two ends. The CDR3 is 13 amino acids. The table came from immunoSEQ multiplex PCR; TCRdb's copy has only in-frame clones and leaves some out. The table lists tens of thousands of clones, more than 70% of them singletons. Sequenced material: peripheral blood. V is TRBV2 and J is TRBJ1-2; TRBD1 is a possible D gene (5 bases). The source is a woman aged 70-85 years with acute or convalescent COVID-19. Here the CDR3 DNA reads TGTGCCAGCAGTGAGACGCAGGGTTATGGCTACACCTTC. Encoded protein: CASSETQGYGYTF.